A selection of T cell receptor beta chains follows, all from one sample in a study of PD-1 blockade in classical Hodgkin lymphoma. Libraries were prepared by immunoSEQ multiplex PCR; TCRdb keeps only in-frame clonotypes and omits some of them. The sample consists of roughly 13,000 clones, over 75% of them appearing once. The input for sequencing was peripheral blood mononuclear cells (PBMCs), taken at baseline. These receptors all stem from a human donor with classical Hodgkin lymphoma. CDR3s include the opening cysteine and the closing phenylalanine or tryptophan. The D gene is left open where the match is weak. Where a row states a size, it is once, few, many or the class of an expanded clone; other rows omit it.

TRBJ2-1	.	TRBV19	TRBD1	CASRSWDRGRNSYNEQFF	TGTGCCAGTAGGTCTTGGGACAGGGGCCGGAATTCCTACAATGAGCAGTTCTTC
TRBJ2-7	.	TRBV6-5	TRBD1	CASRRDRNSYEQYF	TGTGCCAGCAGAAGGGACAGAAACTCCTACGAGCAGTACTTC
TRBJ2-1	.	TRBV5-1	.	CASSLVPGLYNEQFF	TGCGCCAGCAGCCTGGTGCCGGGACTTTACAATGAGCAGTTCTTC
TRBJ2-2	.	TRBV18	TRBD1	CASPEGTGIAGELFF	TGTGCCAGCCCCGAAGGGACAGGGATCGCCGGGGAGCTGTTTTTT
TRBJ2-1	.	TRBV27	TRBD2	CASSLSPSGSYEQFF	TGTGCCAGCAGTTTATCTCCTAGCGGGAGCTATGAGCAGTTCTTC
TRBJ2-3	.	TRBV5-1	TRBD1	CASSLPPTRQGPRDTQYF	TGCGCCAGCAGCTTACCACCGACCAGACAGGGGCCTAGAGATACGCAGTATTTT
TRBJ2-7	.	TRBV7-8	.	CASSLARVEQYF	TGTGCCAGCAGCTTAGCCCGGGTCGAGCAGTACTTC
TRBJ2-7	few	TRBV7-2	TRBD2	CASSLVPSGRYEQYF	TGTGCCAGCAGCTTAGTCCCTAGCGGGAGATATGAGCAGTACTTC
TRBJ2-2	.	TRBV27	.	CASSSIATGELFF	TGTGCCAGCAGTAGCATAGCCACCGGGGAGCTGTTTTTT
TRBJ1-6	.	TRBV6-4	.	CASSDSNRHRYNSPLHF	TGTGCCAGCAGTGACTCGAATCGCCACAGGTATAATTCACCCCTCCACTTT
TRBJ1-1	.	TRBV5-1	.	CASSFGVTGNSEAFF	TGCGCCAGCAGCTTTGGGGTTACGGGGAACAGTGAAGCTTTCTTT
TRBJ2-1	.	TRBV7-8	TRBD2	CASSLAMREGSYNEQFF	TGTGCCAGCAGCTTAGCGATGCGGGAGGGATCCTACAATGAGCAGTTCTTC
TRBJ1-4	once	TRBV19	.	CATSRAGSEKLFF	TGTGCCACCAGTAGGGCAGGGAGTGAAAAACTGTTTTTT
TRBJ2-7	few	TRBV27	.	CASSLGRGGYEQYF	TGTGCCAGCAGTTTAGGGCGGGGCGGCTACGAGCAGTACTTC
TRBJ2-1	.	TRBV27	TRBD2	CASSGLAGVLGQNNEQFF	TGTGCCAGCAGTGGACTAGCGGGAGTCCTAGGGCAAAACAATGAGCAGTTCTTC
TRBJ2-7	.	TRBV2	.	CASSAPIVLEQYF	TGTGCCAGCAGTGCCCCGATAGTCCTCGAGCAGTACTTC
TRBJ2-7	.	TRBV6-5	TRBD2	CASRTGTSGSYEQYF	TGTGCCAGCAGGACCGGGACTAGCGGGAGCTACGAGCAGTACTTC
TRBJ2-2	.	TRBV18	TRBD2	CASSPLGGGGNTGELFF	TGTGCCAGCTCACCCCTAGGCGGGGGGGGCAACACCGGGGAGCTGTTTTTT
TRBJ2-7	.	TRBV19	TRBD1	CASSRPTGGTLGEQYF	TGTGCCAGTAGTAGACCGACAGGGGGTACCTTGGGTGAGCAGTACTTC
TRBJ2-1	once	TRBV6-1	.	CASSGNSYNEQFF	TGTGCCAGCAGCGGAAACTCCTACAATGAGCAGTTCTTC
TRBJ2-3	once	TRBV18	TRBD2	CATSPGLATDTQYF	TGTGCCACCTCTCCGGGACTAGCGACCGATACGCAGTATTTT
TRBJ1-4	.	TRBV15	.	CATSRDRDGEKLFF	TGTGCCACCAGCAGAGACCGGGACGGAGAAAAACTGTTTTTT
TRBJ1-1	medium-sized	TRBV4-1	TRBD1	CASSQTDRGEAFF	TGCGCCAGCAGCCAGACAGACAGGGGTGAAGCTTTCTTT
TRBJ2-7	.	TRBV7-6	TRBD2	CASSLAGGFSGEQYF	TGTGCCAGCAGCTTAGCGGGAGGGTTTTCGGGCGAGCAGTACTTC
TRBJ2-7	.	TRBV7-2	.	CASSLGAGPSYEQYF	TGTGCCAGCAGCTTAGGGGCGGGCCCCTCCTACGAGCAGTACTTC
TRBJ2-7	few	TRBV27	TRBD1	CASSPPGQTYEQYF	TGTGCCAGCAGTCCCCCGGGACAGACCTACGAGCAGTACTTC